This T cell receptor beta chain was found in a study of T cells in Graves' hyperthyroidism and ophthalmopathy. RNA transcripts served as the template for amplifying TCR beta CDR3 regions. RT-PCR in the first round (using the HTBI primer set) targeted the TCR CDR3. From the multiplex PCR reads, TCRdb called clonotypes with MiXCR, one entry per CDR3 protein. The profile shows 96,000 or so distinct CDR3 sequences, over 50% of them singletons. Stable Graves' hyperthyroidism denoted no ophthalmopathy progression over 18 months. Regarding this clonotype: Its antigen is unknown.

General study points: Stable hyperthyroidism was told apart from ophthalmopathy by a model built on 13 V-J features.

This TCR was recovered from a woman aged 35 to 49 with Graves' hyperthyroidism. Source material: blood.

CDR3 nucleotide sequence: TGCGCCAGCAGCCCCAAATACCGAGGGTCCACCGGGGAGCTGTTTTTT. This sequence encodes CASSPKYRGSTGELFF. The J gene is TRBJ2-2, the V gene TRBV5-1; TRBD2 might be the D (5 bases). Between the trimmed V and J ends, which lost 4 bases and 4 bases, there was a span of 17 bases. Looked up from germline, CDR1 is SGHRS and CDR2 is YFSETQ. This CDR3 comprises 16 residues. Together with reference TRBV5-1 and TRBJ2-2, the CDR3 gives the full variable domain: KAGVTQTPRYLIKTRGQQVTLSCSPISGHRSVSWYQQTPGQGLQFLFEYFSETQRNKGNFPGRFSGRQFSNSRSEMNVSTLELGDSALYLCASSPKYRGSTGELFFGEGSRLTVL.